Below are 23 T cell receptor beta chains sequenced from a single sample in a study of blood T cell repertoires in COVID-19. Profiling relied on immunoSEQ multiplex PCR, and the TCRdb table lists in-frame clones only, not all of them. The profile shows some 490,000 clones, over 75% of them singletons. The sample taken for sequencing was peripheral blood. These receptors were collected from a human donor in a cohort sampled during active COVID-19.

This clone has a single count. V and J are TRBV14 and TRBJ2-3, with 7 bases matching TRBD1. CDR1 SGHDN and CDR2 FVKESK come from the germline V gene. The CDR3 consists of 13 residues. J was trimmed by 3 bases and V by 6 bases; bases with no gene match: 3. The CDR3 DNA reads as TGTGCCAGCAGTGACAGGGTAACAGATACGCAGTATTTT. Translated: CASSDRVTDTQYF.

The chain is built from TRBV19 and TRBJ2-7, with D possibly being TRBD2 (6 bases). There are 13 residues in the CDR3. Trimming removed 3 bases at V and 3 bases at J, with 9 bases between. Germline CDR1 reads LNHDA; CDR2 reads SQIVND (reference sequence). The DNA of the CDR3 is TGTGCCAGTAGTATGGAGGGTAGCTACGAGCAGTACTTC. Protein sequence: CASSMEGSYEQYF.

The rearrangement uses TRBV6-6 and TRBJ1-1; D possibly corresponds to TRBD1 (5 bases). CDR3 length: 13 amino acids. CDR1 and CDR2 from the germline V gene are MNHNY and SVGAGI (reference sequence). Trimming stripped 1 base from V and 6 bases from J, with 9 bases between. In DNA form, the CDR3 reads TGTGCCAGCAGTTACTTCGGGGGGGCTGAAGCTTTCTTT. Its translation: CASSYFGGAEAFF.

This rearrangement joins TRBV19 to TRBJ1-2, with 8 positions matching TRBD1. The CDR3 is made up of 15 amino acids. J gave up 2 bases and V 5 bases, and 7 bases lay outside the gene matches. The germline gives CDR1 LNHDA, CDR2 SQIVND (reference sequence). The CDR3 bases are TGTGCCAGTAGTGACGACAGGGGACTAAACTATGGCTACACCTTC. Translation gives CASSDDRGLNYGYTF.

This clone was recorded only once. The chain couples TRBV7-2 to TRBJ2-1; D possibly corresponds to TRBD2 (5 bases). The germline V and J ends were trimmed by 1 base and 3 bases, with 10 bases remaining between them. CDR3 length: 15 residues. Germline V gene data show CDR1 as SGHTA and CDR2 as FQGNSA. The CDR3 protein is CASSLGTWLYNEQFF. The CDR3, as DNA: TGTGCCAGCAGCTTAGGGACTTGGCTCTACAATGAGCAGTTCTTC.

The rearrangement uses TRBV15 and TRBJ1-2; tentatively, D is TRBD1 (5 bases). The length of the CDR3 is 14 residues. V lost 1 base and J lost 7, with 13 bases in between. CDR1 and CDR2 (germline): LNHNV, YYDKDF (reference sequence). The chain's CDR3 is CATSRAQGQGGYTF. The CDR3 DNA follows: TGTGCCACCAGCAGAGCTCAGGGTCAAGGTGGCTACACCTTC.

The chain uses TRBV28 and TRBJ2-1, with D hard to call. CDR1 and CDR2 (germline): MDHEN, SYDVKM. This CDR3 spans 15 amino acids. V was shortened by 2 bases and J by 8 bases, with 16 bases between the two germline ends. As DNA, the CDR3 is TGTGCCAGCAGTTTAGATCGCGGCCCCGAGGATGAGCAGTTCTTC. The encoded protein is CASSLDRGPEDEQFF. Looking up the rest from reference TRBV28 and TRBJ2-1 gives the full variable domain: DVKVTQSSRYLVKRTGEKVFLECVQDMDHENMFWYRQDPGLGLRLIYFSYDVKMKEKGDIPEGYSVSREKKERFSLILESASTNQTSMYLCASSLDRGPEDEQFFGPGTRLTVL.

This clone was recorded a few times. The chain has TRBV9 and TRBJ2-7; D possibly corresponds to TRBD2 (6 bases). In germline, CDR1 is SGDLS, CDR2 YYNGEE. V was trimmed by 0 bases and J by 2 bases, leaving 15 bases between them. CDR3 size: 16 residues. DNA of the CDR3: TGTGCCAGCAGCGTAGATGGCGGGGCTCCCCCCTACGAGCAGTACTTC. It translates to CASSVDGGAPPYEQYF.

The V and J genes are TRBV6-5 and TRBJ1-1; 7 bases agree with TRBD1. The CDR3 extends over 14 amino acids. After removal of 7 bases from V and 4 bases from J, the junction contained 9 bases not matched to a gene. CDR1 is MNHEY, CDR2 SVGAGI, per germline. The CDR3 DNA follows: TGTGCCAGCATCTTACAGGGGTCCCCCACTGAAGCTTTCTTT. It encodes CASILQGSPTEAFF.

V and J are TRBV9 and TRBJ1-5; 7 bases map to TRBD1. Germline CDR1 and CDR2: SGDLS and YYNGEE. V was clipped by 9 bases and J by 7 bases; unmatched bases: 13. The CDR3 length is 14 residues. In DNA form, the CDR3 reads TGTGCCACCTACTCAGGGCAGGGGGAGCAGCCCCAGCATTTT. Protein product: CATYSGQGEQPQHF.

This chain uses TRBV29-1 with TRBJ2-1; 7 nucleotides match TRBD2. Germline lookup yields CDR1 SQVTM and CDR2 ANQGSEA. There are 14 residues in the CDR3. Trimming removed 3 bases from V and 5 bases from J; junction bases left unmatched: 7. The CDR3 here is CSVDSGIGDNEQFF. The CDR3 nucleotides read TGCAGCGTTGACAGCGGGATAGGAGACAATGAGCAGTTCTTC.

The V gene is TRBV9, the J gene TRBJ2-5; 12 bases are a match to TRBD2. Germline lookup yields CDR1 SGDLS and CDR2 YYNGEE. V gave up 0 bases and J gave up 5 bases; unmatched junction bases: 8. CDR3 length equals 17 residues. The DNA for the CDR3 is TGTGCCAGCAGCGTAGGGGCTAGCGGGAGGGCCCGGGAGACCCAGTACTTC. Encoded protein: CASSVGASGRARETQYF.

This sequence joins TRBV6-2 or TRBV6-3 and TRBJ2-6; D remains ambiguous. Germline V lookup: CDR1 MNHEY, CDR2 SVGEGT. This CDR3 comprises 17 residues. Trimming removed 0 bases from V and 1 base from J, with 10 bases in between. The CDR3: CASSYSGLTSGANVLTF. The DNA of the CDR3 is TGTGCCAGCAGTTACTCGGGCCTAACATCTGGGGCCAACGTCCTGACTTTC.

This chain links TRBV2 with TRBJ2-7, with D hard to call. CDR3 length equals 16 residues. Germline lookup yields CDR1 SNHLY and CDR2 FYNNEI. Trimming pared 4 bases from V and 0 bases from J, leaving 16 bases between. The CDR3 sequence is CASSVRQMTSSYEQYF. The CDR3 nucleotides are TGTGCCAGCAGTGTGAGGCAGATGACGAGCTCCTACGAGCAGTACTTC. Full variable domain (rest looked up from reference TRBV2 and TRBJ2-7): EPEVTQTPSHQVTQMGQEVILRCVPISNHLYFYWYRQILGQKVEFLVSFYNNEISEKSEIFDDQFSVERPDGSNFTLKIRSTKLEDSAMYFCASSVRQMTSSYEQYFGPGTRLTVT.

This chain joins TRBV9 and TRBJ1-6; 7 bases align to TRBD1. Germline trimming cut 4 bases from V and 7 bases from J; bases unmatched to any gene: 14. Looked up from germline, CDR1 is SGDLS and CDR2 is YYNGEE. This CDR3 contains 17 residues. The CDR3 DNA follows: TGTGCCAGCAGCCTCCTCCCAGGGGACAGTGGAAATTCACCCCTCCACTTT. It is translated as CASSLLPGDSGNSPLHF.

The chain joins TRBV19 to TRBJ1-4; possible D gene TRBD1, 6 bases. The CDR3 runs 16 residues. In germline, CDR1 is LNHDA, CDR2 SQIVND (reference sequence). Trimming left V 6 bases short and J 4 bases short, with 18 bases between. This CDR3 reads CASRLGAFRNNEKLFF. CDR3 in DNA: TGTGCCAGTAGGTTGGGGGCCTTCCGAAATAATGAAAAACTGTTTTTT.

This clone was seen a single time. The CDR3 here is CASLGLAGGPGEQFF. As DNA, the CDR3 is TGTGCCAGCCTGGGACTAGCGGGAGGGCCGGGTGAGCAGTTCTTC. The chain combines TRBV6-5 with TRBJ2-1; 16 nucleotides match TRBD2. In germline, CDR1 is MNHEY, CDR2 SVGAGI. The CDR3 is made up of 15 amino acids. V shed 8 bases and J 9 bases; nucleotides not matched to a gene: 7.

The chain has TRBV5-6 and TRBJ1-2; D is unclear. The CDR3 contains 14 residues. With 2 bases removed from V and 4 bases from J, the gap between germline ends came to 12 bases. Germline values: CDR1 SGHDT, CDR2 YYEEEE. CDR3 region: CASSFGSPGYGYTF. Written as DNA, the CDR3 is TGTGCCAGCAGCTTTGGGTCCCCAGGCTATGGCTACACCTTC.

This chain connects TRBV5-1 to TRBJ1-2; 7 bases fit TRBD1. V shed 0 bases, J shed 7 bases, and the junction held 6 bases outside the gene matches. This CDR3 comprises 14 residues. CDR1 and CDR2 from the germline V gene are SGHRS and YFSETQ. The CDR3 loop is CASSLEGGSPGYTF. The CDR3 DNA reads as TGCGCCAGCAGCTTGGAAGGGGGCTCGCCTGGCTACACCTTC.

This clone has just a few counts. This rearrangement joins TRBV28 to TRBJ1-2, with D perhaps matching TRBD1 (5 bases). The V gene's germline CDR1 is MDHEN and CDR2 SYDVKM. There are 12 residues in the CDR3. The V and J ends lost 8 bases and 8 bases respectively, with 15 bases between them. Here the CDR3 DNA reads TGTGCCAGCCGCAGGGTAACCGACGGCTACACCTTC. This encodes CASRRVTDGYTF.

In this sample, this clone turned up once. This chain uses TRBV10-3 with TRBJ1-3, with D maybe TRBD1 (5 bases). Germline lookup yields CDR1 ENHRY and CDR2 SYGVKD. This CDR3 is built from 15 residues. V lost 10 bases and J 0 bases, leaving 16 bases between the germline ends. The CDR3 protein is CATVRDNGSGNTIYF. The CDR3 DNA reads TGTGCCACCGTCAGGGATAATGGCTCTGGAAACACCATATATTTT.

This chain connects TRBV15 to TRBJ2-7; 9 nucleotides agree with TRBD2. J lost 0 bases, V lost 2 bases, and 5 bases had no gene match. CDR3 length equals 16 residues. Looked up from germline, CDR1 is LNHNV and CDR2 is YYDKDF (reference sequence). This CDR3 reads CATSRSREGRSYEQYF. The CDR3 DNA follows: TGTGCCACCAGCAGATCGCGGGAGGGCCGCTCCTACGAGCAGTACTTC. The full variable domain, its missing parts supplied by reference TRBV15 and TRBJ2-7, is DAMVIQNPRYQVTQFGKPVTLSCSQTLNHNVMYWYQQKSSQAPKLLFHYYDKDFNNEADTPDNFQSRRPNTSFCFLDIRSPGLGDTAMYLCATSRSREGRSYEQYFGPGTRLTVT.

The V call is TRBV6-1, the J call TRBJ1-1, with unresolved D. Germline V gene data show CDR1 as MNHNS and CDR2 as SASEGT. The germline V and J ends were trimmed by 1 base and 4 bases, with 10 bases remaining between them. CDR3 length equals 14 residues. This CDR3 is CASSEGGPGTEAFF. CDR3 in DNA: TGTGCCAGCAGTGAAGGAGGGCCCGGCACTGAAGCTTTCTTT.